This TCR beta chain was recorded in a study of cytomegalovirus exposure and HLA in healthy donors. Regarding the study as a whole: HLA allele associations emerged for some 16,000 TCR beta sequences in a later analysis, at 0.05 false discovery rate. Likely technical artifact: a cluster of highly shared sequence variants.

Primers included in the PCR were 60 Vbeta and 13 Jbeta primers. In the authors' workflow: Roughly 11 million shared chains were among the roughly 80 million unique TCR beta chains that a later analysis counted. Sequencing was performed with immunoSEQ multiplex PCR; in TCRdb, only in-frame clones are kept and a portion is missing. That table gives V, J and clone size, and the DNA gave D and trimming. The repertoire includes about 140,000 clones, roughly 79% of them detected once, and over 2.5% sits in the top ten. With regard to this clone: Its target is unknown.

This CDR3 has 12 residues. Germline V CDR1 and CDR2: MNHEY, SMNVEV (reference sequence). This chain links TRBV27 with TRBJ2-5; D gene unclear. The assigned J gene may be wrong: the sequence end matches TRBJ2-7 better. The clonotype originates from a male donor in good health and CMV-seronegative. Source material: PBMCs. The CDR3 bases are TGTGCCAGCAGTACCATCGGTTACGAGCAGTACTTC. Protein product: CASSTIGYEQYF.